This T cell receptor beta chain was recorded in a study of blood T cell repertoires in COVID-19. Per the authors' pipeline: Nucleated cell number was recorded as an estimate derived from reference gene primer amplification. Using immunoSEQ multiplex PCR, the repertoire was profiled, and TCRdb retains in-frame clones only, with some absent. That table furnishes V, J and clone size, whereas the DNA furnished D and trimming. The profile covers 55,000 to 80,000 clones, with about 86% appearing a single time and roughly 5.4% taken by the ten largest. Germline V gene sequence: CDR1 MNHEY, CDR2 SVGEGT. The CDR3 is 16 amino acids. V lost 6 bases to trimming and J lost 1 base; unmatched junction nucleotides: 12.

Sequenced material: peripheral blood. The source is a man in his fifties with active COVID-19. The rearrangement links TRBV6-2 or TRBV6-3 to TRBJ2-7, with 7 bases aligning to TRBD1. The CDR3, as DNA: TGTGCCAGCAGCTTTGAAGGCCCGGGACAGTCCTACGAGCAGTACTTC. It is translated as CASSFEGPGQSYEQYF.